This is a list of T cell receptor beta chains from one sample in a study of CD8 T cells in Susac syndrome. TCRdb processed the immunoSEQ multiplex PCR reads anew with MiXCR; each CDR3 protein has one entry. The sample lists about 180,000 distinct CDR3 sequences; approximately 95% were seen once. The specimen was CD8+ T cells from PBMCs. These TCRs come from a human donor with multiple sclerosis. Each CDR3 is given with its conserved first and last residue. The D gene is left open where the match is weak. Not all rows give a size; the values are once, few, many and, for expanded clones, a class.

v_call	clone_size	d_call	cdr3_length	j_call	cdr3_aa	cdr3_nt
TRBV27	-	-	14	TRBJ2-7	CASSFHRAPYEQYF	TGTGCCAGCAGTTTCCACAGGGCCCCCTACGAGCAGTACTTC
TRBV7-9	-	-	12	TRBJ2-1	CASDPGAGKQFF	TGTGCCAGCGACCCGGGGGCCGGCAAGCAGTTCTTC
TRBV9	once	TRBD1	15	TRBJ2-2	CASSLRQGSTGELFF	TGTGCCAGCAGCCTCAGACAGGGTAGCACCGGGGAGCTGTTTTTT
TRBV9	-	TRBD2	17	TRBJ2-2	CASTLSPGGTNTGELFF	TGTGCCAGCACTCTTTCACCGGGAGGGACGAACACCGGGGAGCTGTTTTTT
TRBV9	-	TRBD1	14	TRBJ2-1	CASSFTGVNNEQFF	TGTGCCAGCAGCTTCACAGGGGTGAACAATGAGCAGTTCTTC
TRBV30	-	-	11	TRBJ2-5	CASSVEETQYF	TGTGCCTCATCCGTGGAAGAGACCCAGTACTTC
TRBV12-3/TRBV12-4	-	TRBD2	16	TRBJ2-2	CASSLAGLAATGELFF	TGTGCCAGCAGTTTAGCGGGACTAGCGGCCACTGGGGAGCTGTTTTTT
TRBV20-1	-	TRBD1	14	TRBJ2-7	CSATLGQGDYEQYF	TGCAGTGCCACCTTGGGACAGGGGGACTACGAGCAGTACTTC
TRBV6-4	-	-	13	TRBJ2-2	CASSAQNTGELFF	TGTGCCAGCAGTGCCCAAAACACCGGGGAGCTGTTTTTT
TRBV27	-	-	12	TRBJ2-5	CASRNREETQYF	TGTGCCAGCAGGAACCGGGAAGAGACCCAGTACTTC
TRBV4-1	-	-	14	TRBJ2-7	CASSQAMETYEQYF	TGCGCCAGCAGCCAAGCGATGGAAACCTACGAGCAGTACTTC
TRBV14	-	-	15	TRBJ2-3	CASSHRDRSTDTQYF	TGTGCCAGCAGCCACAGGGATCGGAGCACAGATACGCAGTATTTT